A selection of T cell receptor beta chains follows, all from one sample in a study of T cell changes during pregnancy in multiple sclerosis. The data were produced by immunoSEQ multiplex PCR, yet TCRdb's version contains in-frame clones alone and is incomplete. The table has under 55,000 clones, 85% to 95% seen once. The specimen comprised CD4+ T cells from peripheral blood mononuclear cells, sampled before pregnancy. The receptors derive from a female donor with multiple sclerosis, enrolled in a pregnancy study. CDR3s include the opening cysteine and the closing phenylalanine or tryptophan. Each record gives: J gene, V gene, CDR3 protein.

TRBJ1-2 | TRBV7-2 | CASSLQGTAMGYTF
TRBJ2-5 | TRBV27 | CASSTERERPETQYF
TRBJ2-2 | TRBV28 | CASSLDTRAGELFF
TRBJ1-1 | TRBV11-2 | CASSLERRIMNTEAFF
TRBJ1-1 | TRBV7-3 | CASSLTGGNTEAFF
TRBJ2-1 | TRBV11-2 | CASSLAPSSYNEQFF
TRBJ2-7 | TRBV2 | CASRRRQGPDYEQYF
TRBJ2-7 | TRBV4-1 | CASSPFQGTPSSYEQYF
TRBJ2-7 | TRBV27 | CAASGTGGPVEQYF
TRBJ1-1 | TRBV7-2 | CASSLAPYTEAFF
TRBJ1-1 | TRBV5-4 | CASTAGADTEAFF
TRBJ2-5 | TRBV7-6 | CASSPVRRETQYF
TRBJ2-5 | TRBV20-1 | CSALSGETQYF
TRBJ2-3 | TRBV29-1 | CSAGEGVVDTQYF
TRBJ1-3 | TRBV9 | CASSAGDTGNTIYF
TRBJ1-1 | TRBV5-1 | CASSLESGDSEAFF
TRBJ2-2 | TRBV7-6 | CASAGTGFTGELFF
TRBJ2-6 | TRBV30 | CARSVVVTGANVLTF
TRBJ2-7 | TRBV5-6 | CASSPGLAGARYEQYF
TRBJ2-7 | TRBV5-1 | CASSFKVSGINEQYF
TRBJ2-1 | TRBV15 | CATSRRTRGLNEQFF
TRBJ2-3 | TRBV5-1 | CASTLQGTTDTQYF
TRBJ1-2 | TRBV13 | CASSLGSGVVYGYTF
TRBJ2-6 | TRBV5-1 | CASTPLWGGSGANVLTF
TRBJ2-1 | TRBV6-4 | CASSATSGTTTEQFF
TRBJ2-3 | TRBV29-1 | CSVKQTSGVTDTQYF
TRBJ2-1 | TRBV13 | CASSPPGGGPYNEQFF
TRBJ1-4 | TRBV19 | CASSSLAQGGKLFF
TRBJ2-2 | TRBV7-3 | CASSLGFNTGELFF
TRBJ2-5 | TRBV28 | CASSWLAGQETQYF
TRBJ1-5 | TRBV10-2 | CASSEWGISNQPQHF
TRBJ2-3 | TRBV19 | CASSSGGAGGDTQYF
TRBJ2-1 | TRBV15 | CATVRGSGTFNGEQFF
TRBJ1-1 | TRBV7-9 | CASRPTGGTEAFF
TRBJ1-1 | TRBV19 | CASSTRTGPNTEAFF
TRBJ1-5 | TRBV19 | CASVFGEGRPQHF
TRBJ2-5 | TRBV5-1 | CASSYPGAGETQYF
TRBJ1-1 | TRBV7-9 | CASSLEKRIQGMNTEAFF
TRBJ1-1 | TRBV6-5 | CASSPGTGMNTEAFF
TRBJ2-5 | TRBV5-1 | CASSLIGGGHQETQYF
TRBJ1-6 | TRBV15 | CATSRGAENSPLHF
TRBJ2-7 | TRBV5-4 | CASSKGATSGNEQYF
TRBJ2-1 | TRBV10-3 | CAIGSGSLNHNEQFF
TRBJ1-5 | TRBV5-5 | CASGTGVPNQPQHF
TRBJ1-1 | TRBV28 | CASSPSRGQGRTEAFF
TRBJ2-2 | TRBV18 | CASSLRGGDTGELFF
TRBJ2-7 | TRBV5-4 | CASSPDGASSYEQYF
TRBJ2-7 | TRBV9 | CASSVSRLAGEQGSYEQYF
TRBJ2-4 | TRBV2 | CASSEYDRGLGSGSFLAKNIQYF
TRBJ2-7 | TRBV21-1 | CASSKPGQFYEQYF
TRBJ2-7 | TRBV28 | CASSLSSGRVYEQYF
TRBJ2-1 | TRBV11-2 | CASSSFSGNSYNEQFF
TRBJ2-2 | TRBV2 | CASSRLLGTGELFF
TRBJ2-7 | TRBV29-1 | CSVGGGTIAEQYF
TRBJ2-5 | TRBV15 | CATSRVGLAEETQYF
TRBJ2-7 | TRBV2 | CASNQRISYEQYF
TRBJ2-1 | TRBV6-4 | CASSEPGTGIHEQFF
TRBJ1-5 | TRBV28 | CASKLTQGSNQPQHF
TRBJ2-2 | TRBV2 | CASSPWSGRDTGELFF